The sequence of this T cell receptor beta chain was determined in a study of PD-1 blockade in classical Hodgkin lymphoma. Study-level information: Every 2 weeks, patients got 3 mg/kg intravenous nivolumab. Study results and limitations: Relapsed/refractory patients reportedly had lower baseline diversity than newly diagnosed patients. Those achieving complete response showed baseline diversity like newly diagnosed patients.

Clones were read by immunoSEQ multiplex PCR, and TCRdb kept only the in-frame ones, dropping some. Among roughly 12,000 clones listed, approximately 77% were seen once. All patients experienced relapse after autologous stem cell transplantation, and brentuximab vedotin exposure was variable. Turning to this clone: Its antigen is not known.

The sample in question was peripheral blood mononuclear cells (PBMCs), obtained at baseline. The sequence came from a human donor with classical Hodgkin lymphoma.

The CDR3 bases are TGTGCCAGCAGCATCAGACAGGCAACTAATGAAAAACTGTTTTTT. Its protein product is CASSIRQATNEKLFF. The chain joins TRBV7-9 to TRBJ1-4; TRBD1 might be the D (6 bases). V was clipped by 5 bases and J by 0 bases, with 10 bases between them. Germline values: CDR1 SEHNR, CDR2 FQNEAQ (reference sequence). This CDR3 contains 15 residues.